A selection of T cell receptor beta chains follows, all from one sample in a study of T cells in Graves' hyperthyroidism and ophthalmopathy. TCRdb recomputed calls from the multiplex PCR reads with MiXCR, one row per CDR3 protein. This sample has over 450,000 distinct CDR3 sequences; roughly 17% occur once, and the top ten carry approximately 16%. Sequencing was done on a sample of blood. Source of these receptors: a young woman with Graves' ophthalmopathy. Both conserved end residues are part of each CDR3.

v_call: TRBV28
cdr3_aa: CASRPTNRGGAYEQYF

v_call: TRBV9
cdr3_aa: CASSVGGMEPGNTIYF

v_call: TRBV6-1
cdr3_aa: CASTQAGLGGNQPQHF

v_call: TRBV6-1
cdr3_aa: CASSGQGGEKTDTQYF

v_call: TRBV7-2
cdr3_aa: CASSMGQAYQPQHF

v_call: TRBV12-3/TRBV12-4
cdr3_aa: CASSLGLYEQYF

v_call: TRBV7-6
cdr3_aa: CASSPLSGRAGNEQFF

v_call: TRBV12-3/TRBV12-4
cdr3_aa: CASSSQGASYEQYF

v_call: TRBV18
cdr3_aa: CASSRTGFNTEAFF

v_call: TRBV2
cdr3_aa: CASKGRLNEKLFF

v_call: TRBV5-4
cdr3_aa: CASSRFESGANVLTF

v_call: TRBV7-2
cdr3_aa: CASSLVVSQSNQPQHF

v_call: TRBV27
cdr3_aa: CASRLRDRNSPLHF

v_call: TRBV10-3
cdr3_aa: CAISVESGEQFF

v_call: TRBV29-1
cdr3_aa: CSVESAGGWEQYF

v_call: TRBV6-1
cdr3_aa: CASHWPGYNEQFF

v_call: TRBV28
cdr3_aa: CASSLPPVVRGFGYTF

v_call: TRBV7-9
cdr3_aa: CASKSNSNTDTQYF

v_call: TRBV20-1
cdr3_aa: CSARAVAGAFYEQYF

v_call: TRBV27
cdr3_aa: CATGLAGGRNEQFF

v_call: TRBV6-1
cdr3_aa: CASRTKGEAVNSPLHF

v_call: TRBV7-9
cdr3_aa: CASTLGSYEQYF

v_call: TRBV6-1
cdr3_aa: CASRLDRVTPNQPQHF

v_call: TRBV7-4
cdr3_aa: CASSSGQGPYEQYF

v_call: TRBV11-2
cdr3_aa: CASSLTDSSGANVLTF

v_call: TRBV10-3
cdr3_aa: CAISGQGDNTEAFF

v_call: TRBV9
cdr3_aa: CASSGGTGSNQPQHF

v_call: TRBV10-2
cdr3_aa: CASSEWDREDTEAFF